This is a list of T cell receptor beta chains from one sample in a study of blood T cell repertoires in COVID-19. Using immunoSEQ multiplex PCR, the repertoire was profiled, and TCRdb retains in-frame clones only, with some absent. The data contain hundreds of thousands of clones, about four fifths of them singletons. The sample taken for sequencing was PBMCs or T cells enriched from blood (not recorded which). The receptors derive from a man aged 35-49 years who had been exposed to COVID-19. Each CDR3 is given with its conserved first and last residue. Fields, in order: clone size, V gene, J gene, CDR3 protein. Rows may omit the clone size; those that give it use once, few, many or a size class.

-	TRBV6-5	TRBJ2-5	CASSPQGAGETQYF
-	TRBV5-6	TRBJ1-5	CASSLWQNSYSNQPQHF
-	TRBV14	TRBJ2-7	CASSQGGYEQYF
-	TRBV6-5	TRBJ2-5	CASSLSDGETQYF
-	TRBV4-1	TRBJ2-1	CASSPETSGLFNEQFF
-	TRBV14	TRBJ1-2	CASSSNYGYTF
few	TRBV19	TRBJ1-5	CASSGLTQPQHF
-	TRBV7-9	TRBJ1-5	CASSLETRQPQHF
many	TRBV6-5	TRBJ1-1	CAVTREGTTEAFF
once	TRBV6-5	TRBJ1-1	CASRETGWGTEAFF
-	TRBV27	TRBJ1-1	CASSLGTGGMNTEAFF
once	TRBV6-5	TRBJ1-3	CASSSDRDLGNTIYF
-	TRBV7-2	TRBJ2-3	CASSFGTSGDTQYF
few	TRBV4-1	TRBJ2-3	CASSQRGLAGFTDTQYF
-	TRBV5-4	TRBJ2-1	CASSPGQGNYNEQFF
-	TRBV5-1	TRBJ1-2	CASSPQGGVSTNYGYTF
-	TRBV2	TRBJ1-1	CASSIKTGDDYQAFF
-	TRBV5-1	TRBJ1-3	CASSQGVGNTIYF
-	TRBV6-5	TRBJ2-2	CASSTPGTGELFF
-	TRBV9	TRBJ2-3	CASSVGVGGSTDTQYF
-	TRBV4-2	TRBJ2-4	CASSHPSKNIQYF
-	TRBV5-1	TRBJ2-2	CASRTGMDTGELFF
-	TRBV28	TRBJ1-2	CASSLEETASYGYTF
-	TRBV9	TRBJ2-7	CASSVGGRGYEQYF